This T cell receptor (beta chain) was sequenced for a study of somatic mutations in cytotoxic T cells in rheumatoid arthritis. Broader study findings: Any difference in CD8+ T-cell clonality between patients who had rheumatoid arthritis and healthy controls who were age-matched was not statistically significant. With some 69 patients examined, roughly eight had a largest CD8+ clone exceeding 20% of CD8+ cells.

Profiled with immunoSEQ multiplex PCR; TCRdb holds only in-frame clones, not every one. The sample carries more than 15,000 clones, around 80% recorded once. CDR3 length: 12 residues. Germline CDR1 and CDR2: LNHDA and SQIVND (reference sequence). V lost 2 bases and J 4 bases, leaving 5 bases between the germline ends. This clone was counted a single time. What it recognizes is unknown. Sequencing was carried out using CD8+ T cells sorted from blood. The chain combines TRBV19 with TRBJ2-5; D not resolved. The receptor was derived from an adult with rheumatoid arthritis. The CDR3 spells CASSISAETQYF. The CDR3 DNA reads TGTGCCAGTAGTATAAGTGCAGAGACCCAGTACTTC. The full variable domain, its missing parts supplied by reference TRBV19 and TRBJ2-5, is DGGITQSPKYLFRKEGQNVTLSCEQNLNHDAMYWYRQDPGQGLRLIYYSQIVNDFQKGDIAEGYSVSREKKESFPLTVTSAQKNPTAFYLCASSISAETQYFGPGTRLLVL.